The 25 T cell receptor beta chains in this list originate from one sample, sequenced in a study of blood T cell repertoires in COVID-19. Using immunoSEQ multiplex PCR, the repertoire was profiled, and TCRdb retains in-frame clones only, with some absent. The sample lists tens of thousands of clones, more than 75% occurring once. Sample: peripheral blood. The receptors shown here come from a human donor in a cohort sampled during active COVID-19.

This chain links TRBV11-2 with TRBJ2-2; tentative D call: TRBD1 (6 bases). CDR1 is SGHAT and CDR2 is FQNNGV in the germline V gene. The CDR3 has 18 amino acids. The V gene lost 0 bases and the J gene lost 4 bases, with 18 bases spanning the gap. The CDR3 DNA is TGTGCCAGCAGCTTAGAATCGACAGGTAAGTCGATCACCGGGGAGCTGTTTTTT. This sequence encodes CASSLESTGKSITGELFF.

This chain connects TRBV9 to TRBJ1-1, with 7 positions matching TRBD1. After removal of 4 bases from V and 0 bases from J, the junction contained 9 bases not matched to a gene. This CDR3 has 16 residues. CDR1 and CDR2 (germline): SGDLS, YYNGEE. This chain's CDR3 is CASSSEGARVNTEAFF. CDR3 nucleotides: TGTGCCAGCAGCTCCGAGGGGGCGCGGGTGAACACTGAAGCTTTCTTT.

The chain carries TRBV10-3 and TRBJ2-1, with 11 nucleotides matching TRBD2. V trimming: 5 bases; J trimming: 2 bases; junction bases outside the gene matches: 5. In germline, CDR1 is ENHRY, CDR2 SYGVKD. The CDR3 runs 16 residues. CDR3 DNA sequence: TGTGCCATCAGTCGCATTAGCGGGGGGGCCTACAATGAGCAGTTCTTC. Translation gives CAISRISGGAYNEQFF.

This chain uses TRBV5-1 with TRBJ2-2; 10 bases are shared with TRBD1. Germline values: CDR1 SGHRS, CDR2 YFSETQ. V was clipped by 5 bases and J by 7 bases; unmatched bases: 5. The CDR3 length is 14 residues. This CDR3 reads CASRRQGAGGELFF. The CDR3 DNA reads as TGCGCCAGCAGACGACAGGGGGCGGGCGGGGAGCTGTTTTTT.

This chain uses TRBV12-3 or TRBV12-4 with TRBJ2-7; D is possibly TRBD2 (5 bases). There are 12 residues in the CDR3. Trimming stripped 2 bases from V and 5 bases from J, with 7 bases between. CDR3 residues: CASSLNGNEQYF. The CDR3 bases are TGTGCCAGCAGTTTAAACGGGAACGAGCAGTACTTC.

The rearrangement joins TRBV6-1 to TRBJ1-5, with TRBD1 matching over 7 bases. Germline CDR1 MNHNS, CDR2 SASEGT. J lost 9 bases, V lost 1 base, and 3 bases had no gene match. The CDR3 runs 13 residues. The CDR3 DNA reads TGTGCCAGCAGTGAAGTACAGGGGTCGCCCCAGCATTTT. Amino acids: CASSEVQGSPQHF.

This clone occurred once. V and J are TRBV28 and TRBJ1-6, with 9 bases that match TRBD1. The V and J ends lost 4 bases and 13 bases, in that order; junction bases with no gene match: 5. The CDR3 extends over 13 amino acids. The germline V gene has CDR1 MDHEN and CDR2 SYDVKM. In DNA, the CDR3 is TGTGCCAGCAGTTCGGGACAGGGTACCCCCCTCCACTTT. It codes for CASSSGQGTPLHF.

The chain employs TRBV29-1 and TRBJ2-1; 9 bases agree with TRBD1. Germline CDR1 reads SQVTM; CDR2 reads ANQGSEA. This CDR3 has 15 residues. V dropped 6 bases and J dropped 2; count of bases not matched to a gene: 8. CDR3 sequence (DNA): TGCAGCGTGGCAAGCCGGGACAGGGCCTACAATGAGCAGTTCTTC. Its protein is CSVASRDRAYNEQFF.

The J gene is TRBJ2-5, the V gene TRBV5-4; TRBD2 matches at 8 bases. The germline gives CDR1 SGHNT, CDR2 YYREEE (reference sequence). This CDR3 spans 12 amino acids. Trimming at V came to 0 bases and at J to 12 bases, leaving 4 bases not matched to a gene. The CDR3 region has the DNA TGTGCCAGCAGCTTGGACCTTAGCGGGGAGTACTTC. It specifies CASSLDLSGEYF. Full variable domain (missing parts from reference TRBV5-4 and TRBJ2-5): ETGVTQSPTHLIKTRGQQVTLRCSSQSGHNTVSWYQQALGQGPQFIFQYYREEENGRGNFPPRFSGLQFPNYSSELNVNALELDDSALYLCASSLDLSGEYFGPGTRLLVL.

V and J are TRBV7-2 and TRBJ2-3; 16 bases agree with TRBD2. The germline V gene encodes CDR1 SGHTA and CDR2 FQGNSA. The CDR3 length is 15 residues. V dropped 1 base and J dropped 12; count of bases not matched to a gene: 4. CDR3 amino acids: CASSLGGTSGGAQYF. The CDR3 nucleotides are TGTGCCAGCAGCTTAGGAGGGACTAGCGGGGGGGCACAGTATTTT.

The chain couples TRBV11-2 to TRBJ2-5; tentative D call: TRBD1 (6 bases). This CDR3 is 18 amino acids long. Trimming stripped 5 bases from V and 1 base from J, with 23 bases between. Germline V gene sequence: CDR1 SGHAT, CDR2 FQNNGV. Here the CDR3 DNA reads TGTGCCAGCAGCCTTAGTTCTTCAGGGGTTCACAGCCAAGAGACCCAGTACTTC. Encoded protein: CASSLSSSGVHSQETQYF.

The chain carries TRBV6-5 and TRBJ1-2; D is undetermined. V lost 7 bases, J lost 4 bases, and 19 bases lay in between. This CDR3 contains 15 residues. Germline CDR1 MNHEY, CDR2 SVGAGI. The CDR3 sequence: CASTPRREMGYGYTF. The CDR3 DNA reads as TGTGCCAGCACCCCGAGGAGGGAAATGGGCTATGGCTACACCTTC.

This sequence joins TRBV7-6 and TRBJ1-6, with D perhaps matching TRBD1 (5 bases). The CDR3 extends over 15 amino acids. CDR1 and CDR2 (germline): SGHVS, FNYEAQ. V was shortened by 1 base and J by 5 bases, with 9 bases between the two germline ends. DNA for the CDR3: TGTGCCAGCAGCTTAGGCAGGGTCCATAATTCACCCCTCCACTTT. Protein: CASSLGRVHNSPLHF.

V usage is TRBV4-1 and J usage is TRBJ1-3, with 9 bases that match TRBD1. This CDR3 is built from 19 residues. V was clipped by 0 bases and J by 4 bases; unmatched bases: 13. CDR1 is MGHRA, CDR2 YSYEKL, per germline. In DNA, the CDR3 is TGCGCCAGCAGCCAAGAACCCGGGACAGGGATTTTAGGGGGAAACACCATATATTTT. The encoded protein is CASSQEPGTGILGGNTIYF.

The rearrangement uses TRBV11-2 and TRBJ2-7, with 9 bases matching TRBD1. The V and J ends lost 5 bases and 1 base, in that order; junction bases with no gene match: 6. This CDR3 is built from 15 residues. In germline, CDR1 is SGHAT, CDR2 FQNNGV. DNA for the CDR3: TGTGCCAGCAGCCTAACAGGGGGCGCATCCTACGAGCAGTACTTC. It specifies CASSLTGGASYEQYF.

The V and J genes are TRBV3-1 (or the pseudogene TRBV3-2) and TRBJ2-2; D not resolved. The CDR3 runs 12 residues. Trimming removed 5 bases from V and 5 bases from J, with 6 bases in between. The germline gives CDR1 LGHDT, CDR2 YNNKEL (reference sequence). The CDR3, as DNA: TGTGCCAGCAGCTTCAGAACCGGGGAGCTGTTTTTT. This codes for CASSFRTGELFF.

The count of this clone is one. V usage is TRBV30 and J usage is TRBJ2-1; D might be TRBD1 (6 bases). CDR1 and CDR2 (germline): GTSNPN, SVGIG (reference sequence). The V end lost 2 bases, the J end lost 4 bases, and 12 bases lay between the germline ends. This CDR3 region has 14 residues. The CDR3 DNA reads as TGTGCCTGGAGTCCCGGAAGGGGGTACAATGAGCAGTTCTTC. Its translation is CAWSPGRGYNEQFF.

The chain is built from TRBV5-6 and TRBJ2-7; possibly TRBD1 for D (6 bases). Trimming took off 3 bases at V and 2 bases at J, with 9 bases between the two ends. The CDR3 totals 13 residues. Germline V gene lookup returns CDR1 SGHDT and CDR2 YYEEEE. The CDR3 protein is CASSSDRAYEQYF. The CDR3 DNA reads TGTGCCAGCAGCTCGGACAGAGCCTACGAGCAGTACTTC.

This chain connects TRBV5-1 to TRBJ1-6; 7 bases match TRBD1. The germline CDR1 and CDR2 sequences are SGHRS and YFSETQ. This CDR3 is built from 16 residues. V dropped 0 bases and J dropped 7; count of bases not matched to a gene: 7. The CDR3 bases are TGCGCCAGCAGCTTGGCCGCAGGGGGGAACAATTCACCCCTCCACTTT. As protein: CASSLAAGGNNSPLHF.

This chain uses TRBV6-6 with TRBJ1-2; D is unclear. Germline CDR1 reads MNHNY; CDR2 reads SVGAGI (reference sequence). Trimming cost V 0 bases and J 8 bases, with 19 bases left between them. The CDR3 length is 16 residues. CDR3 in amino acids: CASSYSISSPRGGYTF. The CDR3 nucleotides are TGTGCCAGCAGTTACTCGATAAGTTCGCCCCGGGGAGGCTACACCTTC.

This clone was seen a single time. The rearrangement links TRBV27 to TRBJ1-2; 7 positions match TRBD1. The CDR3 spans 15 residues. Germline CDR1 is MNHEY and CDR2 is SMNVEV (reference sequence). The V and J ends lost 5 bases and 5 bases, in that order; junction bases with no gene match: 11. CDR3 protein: CASSPDTQGWYGYTF. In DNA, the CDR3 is TGTGCCAGCAGTCCCGATACACAGGGGTGGTATGGCTACACCTTC.

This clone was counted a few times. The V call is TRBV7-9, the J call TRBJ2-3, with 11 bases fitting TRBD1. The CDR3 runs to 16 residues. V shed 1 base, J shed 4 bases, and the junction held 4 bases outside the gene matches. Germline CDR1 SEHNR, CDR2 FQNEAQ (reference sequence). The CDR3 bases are TGTGCCAGCAGCTTAGGGGGACAGGGGGTGGCAGATACGCAGTATTTT. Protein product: CASSLGGQGVADTQYF.

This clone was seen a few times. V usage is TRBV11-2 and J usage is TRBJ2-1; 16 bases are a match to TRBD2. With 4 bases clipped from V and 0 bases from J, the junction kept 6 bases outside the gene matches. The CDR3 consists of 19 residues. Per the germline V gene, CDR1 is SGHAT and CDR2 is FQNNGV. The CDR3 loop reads CASSSRGLAGGTSYNEQFF. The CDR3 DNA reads TGTGCCAGCAGCTCCCGGGGACTAGCGGGGGGGACCTCCTACAATGAGCAGTTCTTC.

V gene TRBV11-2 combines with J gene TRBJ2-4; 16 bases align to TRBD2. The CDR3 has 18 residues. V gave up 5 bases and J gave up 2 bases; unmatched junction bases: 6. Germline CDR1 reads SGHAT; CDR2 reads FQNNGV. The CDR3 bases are TGTGCCAGCAGCAAGGGACTAGCGGGGGGGCATACCAAAAACATTCAGTACTTC. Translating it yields CASSKGLAGGHTKNIQYF.

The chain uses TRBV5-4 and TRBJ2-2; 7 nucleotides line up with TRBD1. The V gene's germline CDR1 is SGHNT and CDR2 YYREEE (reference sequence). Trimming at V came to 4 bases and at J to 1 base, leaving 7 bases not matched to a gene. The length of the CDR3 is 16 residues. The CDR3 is CASSIQTGRNTGELFF. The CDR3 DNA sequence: TGTGCCAGCAGCATTCAGACAGGGCGGAACACCGGGGAGCTGTTTTTT.